These T cell receptor beta chains were read from a single sample in a study of cytomegalovirus exposure and HLA in healthy donors. Generated by immunoSEQ multiplex PCR, the TCRdb table keeps only in-frame clones and is missing some. The sample has approximately 86,000 clones, around 70% seen once; the top ten hold under 8.5%. Specimen: PBMCs. These receptors all come from a man aged 60 to 75 in good health and CMV-seronegative. CDR3s include the opening cysteine and the closing phenylalanine or tryptophan. Fields, in order: V gene, J gene, clone size, D gene, CDR3 DNA, CDR3 protein. The D gene is left open where the match is weak. Only part of the rows carry a size: once, few, many, or a class if the clone is expanded.

v_call: TRBV7-2; j_call: TRBJ2-7; clone_size: NA; d_call: TRBD2; cdr3_nt: TGTGCCAGCAGCTTTGAAGCGGGAGGGCCCCCCTACGAGCAGTACTTC; cdr3_aa: CASSFEAGGPPYEQYF
v_call: TRBV6-5; j_call: TRBJ1-6; clone_size: NA; d_call: NA; cdr3_nt: TGTGCCAGCAGTTATTGGTCGGAGGATTCACCCCTCCACTTT; cdr3_aa: CASSYWSEDSPLHF
v_call: TRBV30; j_call: TRBJ2-7; clone_size: few; d_call: TRBD1; cdr3_nt: TGTGCCTGGGGTAACAGGGGTAGTTTCTACGAGCAGTACTTC; cdr3_aa: CAWGNRGSFYEQYF
v_call: TRBV28; j_call: TRBJ2-7; clone_size: NA; d_call: TRBD2; cdr3_nt: TGTGCCAGCAACGGACTAGCGGGAGGGAGGGACGAGCAGTACTTC; cdr3_aa: CASNGLAGGRDEQYF
v_call: TRBV27; j_call: TRBJ1-2; clone_size: NA; d_call: NA; cdr3_nt: TGTGCCAGCAGTCCCTTACCCTGGAGGGACTATGGCTACCCCTTC; cdr3_aa: CASSPLPWRDYGYPF
v_call: TRBV5-1; j_call: TRBJ2-7; clone_size: few; d_call: NA; cdr3_nt: TGCGCCAGCAGCCCCGCAGGGTCGACAGATCGCCCCTACGAGCAGTACTTC; cdr3_aa: CASSPAGSTDRPYEQYF
v_call: TRBV2; j_call: TRBJ1-3; clone_size: NA; d_call: NA; cdr3_nt: TGTGCCAGCAGTGAAGATCGCCGCAGCTCTGGAAACACCATATATTTT; cdr3_aa: CASSEDRRSSGNTIYF
v_call: TRBV7-2; j_call: TRBJ2-3; clone_size: NA; d_call: TRBD2; cdr3_nt: TGTGCCAGCCTATTAGCGGGGGCCGATAGTACGCAGTATTTT; cdr3_aa: CASLLAGADSTQYF
v_call: TRBV10-3; j_call: TRBJ1-1; clone_size: NA; d_call: NA; cdr3_nt: TGTGCCATCGGGAGGGACCAGAACACTGAAGCTTTCTTT; cdr3_aa: CAIGRDQNTEAFF
v_call: TRBV28; j_call: TRBJ1-2; clone_size: NA; d_call: TRBD1; cdr3_nt: TGTGCCAGCACCACAGCCGGGACAGGGAGTAGTGGCTACACCTTC; cdr3_aa: CASTTAGTGSSGYTF
v_call: TRBV4-3; j_call: TRBJ1-6; clone_size: NA; d_call: NA; cdr3_nt: TGCGCCAGCAGCCAAGATGGTAAGGGGAATTCACCCCTCCACTTT; cdr3_aa: CASSQDGKGNSPLHF
v_call: TRBV11-2; j_call: TRBJ2-7; clone_size: NA; d_call: NA; cdr3_nt: TGTGCCAGCAGCTTAGCTAGGGGCACCTACGAGCAGTACTTC; cdr3_aa: CASSLARGTYEQYF
v_call: TRBV5-1; j_call: TRBJ2-7; clone_size: few; d_call: TRBD1; cdr3_nt: TGCGCCAGCAGCTTGGTCTCAGGGGGAGCATATTACGAGCAGTACTTC; cdr3_aa: CASSLVSGGAYYEQYF
v_call: TRBV29-1; j_call: TRBJ1-5; clone_size: few; d_call: NA; cdr3_nt: TGCAGCGTCGGACAGTACAATCAGCCCCAGCATTTT; cdr3_aa: CSVGQYNQPQHF
v_call: TRBV5-1; j_call: TRBJ2-3; clone_size: NA; d_call: NA; cdr3_nt: TGCGCCAGCAGCTATAGACAGACAGATACGCAGTATTTT; cdr3_aa: CASSYRQTDTQYF